These 6 T cell receptor beta chains were sequenced from one sample in a study of blood T cell repertoires in COVID-19. Assay: immunoSEQ multiplex PCR; the TCRdb copy retains only in-frame clones and omits some. This sample has around 370,000 clones; about nine tenths occur once, and the top ten carry over 6%. The sample consisted of peripheral blood. Every receptor here comes from a woman aged 45-60 years with COVID-19, enrolled during active disease.

The chain employs TRBV5-4 and TRBJ2-7; TRBD2 agrees at 11 bases. This CDR3 is built from 16 residues. CDR1 SGHNT and CDR2 YYREEE come from the germline V gene (reference sequence). Trimming took 2 bases from V and 0 from J; bases not matched to a gene: 4. CDR3: CASSFLAGGSSYEQYF. The CDR3 bases are TGTGCCAGCAGCTTTCTAGCGGGAGGCTCCTCCTACGAGCAGTACTTC.

The chain couples TRBV18 to TRBJ2-7; 9 bases fit TRBD2. V trimming: 6 bases; J trimming: 3 bases; junction bases outside the gene matches: 9. CDR1 is KGHSH, CDR2 LQKENI, per germline. CDR3 size: 15 residues. The CDR3 here is CASSSGASGDYEQYF. CDR3 nucleotide sequence: TGTGCCAGCTCGTCCGGGGCTAGCGGGGACTACGAGCAGTACTTC. Together with reference TRBV18 and TRBJ2-7, the CDR3 gives the full variable domain: NAGVMQNPRHLVRRRGQEARLRCSPMKGHSHVYWYRQLPEEGLKFMVYLQKENIIDESGMPKERFSAEFPKEGPSILRIQQVVRGDSAAYFCASSSGASGDYEQYFGPGTRLTVT.

V and J are TRBV6-5 and TRBJ1-6, with a weak D call TRBD1 (5 bases). This CDR3 is 15 amino acids long. Trimming took 0 bases from V and 10 from J, leaving 13 bases between them. CDR1 is MNHEY, CDR2 SVGAGI, per germline. For the CDR3, the DNA is TGTGCCAGCAGTTACTCTTCCAGGGTCGACTCACCCCTCCACTTT. Protein product: CASSYSSRVDSPLHF.

This chain connects TRBV30 to TRBJ1-5; D perhaps matches TRBD1 (5 bases). V lost 3 bases and J 4 bases, leaving 19 bases between the germline ends. The germline V gene encodes CDR1 GTSNPN and CDR2 SVGIG (reference sequence). The CDR3 runs to 16 residues. Here the CDR3 reads CAWSALGAAANQPQHF. CDR3 DNA sequence: TGTGCCTGGAGCGCACTTGGGGCAGCCGCTAATCAGCCCCAGCATTTT.

This chain joins TRBV13 and TRBJ1-3; 7 nucleotides line up with TRBD1. Trimming took 3 bases from V and 0 from J; bases not matched to a gene: 5. Germline V gives CDR1 PRHDT, CDR2 FYEKMQ (reference sequence). The CDR3 has 16 residues. The CDR3 loop is CASSFRQGISGNTIYF. The DNA for the CDR3 is TGTGCCAGCAGCTTCCGACAGGGAATCTCTGGAAACACCATATATTTT.

The CDR3 nucleotides read TGTGCCAGCAGCAGGACAGGAACTCTCACAGATACGCAGTATTTT. Protein product: CASSRTGTLTDTQYF. J is TRBJ2-3 and V is TRBV2, with TRBD1 matching 7 bases. Germline lookup yields CDR1 SNHLY and CDR2 FYNNEI. The CDR3 is 15 residues long. J lost 2 bases, V lost 6 bases, and 8 bases had no gene match.